One sample yielded the 17 T cell receptor beta chains listed below, sequenced in a study of regulatory T cells in long-lasting Graves disease. As to time point: newly diagnosed GD, antithyroid drugs for less than 3 months. Scientists built the TCR library using RNA that was extracted from PBMCs. Building of the TCR beta libraries involved iRepertoire HTBI primers and Arm-PCR of CDR3 regions. Each CDR3 protein gets one entry after TCRdb re-called the multiplex PCR reads with MiXCR. The table records some 500,000 distinct CDR3 sequences, roughly 12% of them present only once. These same records also appear under a second study, on T cells in Graves' hyperthyroidism and ophthalmopathy.

Here the sequenced sample was peripheral blood mononuclear cells (PBMCs), taken at new diagnosis, from a patient treated with antithyroid drugs. All receptors come from a young man with Graves disease.

This clonotype was seen at least ten times. V gene TRBV7-6 combines with J gene TRBJ2-2, with D hard to call. The CDR3 is made up of 16 amino acids. The V and J ends lost 0 bases and 0 bases respectively, with 8 bases between them. Germline CDR1 SGHVS, CDR2 FNYEAQ. CDR3 nucleotides: TGTGCCAGCAGCTTAGCGGTTGGGTCGAACACCGGGGAGCTGTTTTTT. Encoded protein: CASSLAVGSNTGELFF.

This clonotype came up many times. This chain connects TRBV6-1 to TRBJ2-2, with 8 bases matching TRBD2. The CDR3 is 16 amino acids. V lost 5 bases and J lost 2; bases outside the gene matches: 7. Germline V lookup: CDR1 MNHNS, CDR2 SASEGT. The CDR3: CASSPRAGDNTGELFF. Here the CDR3 DNA reads TGTGCCAGCAGTCCTCGAGCGGGGGACAACACCGGGGAGCTGTTTTTT.

V usage is TRBV14 and J usage is TRBJ2-1; a possible D gene is TRBD2 (5 bases). Germline loops: CDR1 SGHDN, CDR2 FVKESK. The CDR3 has 14 amino acids. V lost 4 bases to trimming and J lost 6 bases, with 13 bases between them. The CDR3 coding sequence is TGTGCCAGCAGCCTTATGAGGGAGTTCAATGAGCAGTTCTTC. Translation gives CASSLMREFNEQFF.

This clonotype showed up just a few times. The genes are TRBV5-6 and TRBJ2-7; D unclear. CDR1 and CDR2 (germline): SGHDT, YYEEEE. The CDR3 runs 14 residues. V lost 1 base, J lost 0 bases, and 8 bases lay in between. For the CDR3, the DNA is TGTGCCAGCAGCTTGACAGCTATCTCCTACGAGCAGTACTTC. This sequence encodes CASSLTAISYEQYF.

This clonotype was picked up many times. The chain uses TRBV29-1 and TRBJ2-5; D unresolved. With 2 bases removed from V and 2 bases from J, the gap between germline ends came to 6 bases. The germline V gene has CDR1 SQVTM and CDR2 ANQGSEA. The CDR3 loop spans 12 amino acids. The CDR3 nucleotides are TGCAGCGTTGAACCTCAGCAAGAGACCCAGTACTTC. This translates into CSVEPQQETQYF.

This clonotype was counted only a few times. The chain is built from TRBV10-3 and TRBJ1-1; D ambiguous. The J call may be in error: the DNA end matches TRBJ2-3 better. CDR1 ENHRY and CDR2 SYGVKD come from the germline V gene. The CDR3 extends over 13 amino acids. The CDR3 is CAISENQPDTQYF. The CDR3 bases are TGTGCCATCAGTGAGAATCAGCCGGATACGCAGTATTTT.

The chain recombines TRBV20-1 with TRBJ2-3, with 8 bases identical to TRBD2. V dropped 6 bases and J dropped 3; count of bases not matched to a gene: 11. The length of the CDR3 is 15 residues. The germline CDR1 and CDR2 sequences are DFQATT and SNEGSKA (reference sequence). For the CDR3, the DNA is TGCAGTGCCCCCTCAGCGGGAGTGGGGACAGATACGCAGTATTTT. This codes for CSAPSAGVGTDTQYF.

V gene TRBV20-1 combines with J gene TRBJ2-7; 10 bases match TRBD2. This CDR3 is built from 15 residues. Germline V gives CDR1 DFQATT, CDR2 SNEGSKA (reference sequence). V shed 3 bases, J shed 4 bases, and the junction held 9 bases outside the gene matches. The CDR3 DNA reads as TGCAGTGCTAGTCAGCGGGAGGGCCTGGGGTACGAGCAGTACTTC. This encodes CSASQREGLGYEQYF.

The J gene is TRBJ2-1, the V gene TRBV12-3 or TRBV12-4, with TRBD2 matching over 14 bases. This CDR3 region has 19 residues. The V gene end was trimmed by 2 bases and the J gene end by 3 bases; junction bases not matched to a gene: 9. The chain's CDR3 is CASSLTGTSGSQSYNEQFF. The CDR3 nucleotides are TGTGCCAGCAGTTTAACCGGGACTAGCGGGAGTCAAAGCTACAATGAGCAGTTCTTC.

About this clonotype itself: This may stem from a read error, because a much larger clone lies one nucleotide away. The rearrangement joins TRBV12-3 or TRBV12-4 to TRBJ1-1, with TRBD1 matching 8 bases. V was pared by 10 bases and J by 10 bases, with 11 bases of the junction left unmatched. The CDR3 has 12 residues. The CDR3 loop reads CANREGQERAFF. The CDR3 DNA follows: TGTGCCAACCGAGAGGGACAGGAACGAGCTTTCTTT.

This chain uses TRBV11-2 with TRBJ2-5, with D hard to call. V was shortened by 1 base and J by 6 bases, with 12 bases between the two germline ends. CDR1 is SGHAT, CDR2 FQNNGV, per germline. The CDR3 contains 14 residues. The CDR3 sequence: CASSLATIAQTQYF. The CDR3 nucleotides read TGTGCCAGCAGCTTAGCAACAATTGCACAGACCCAGTACTTC.

This clonotype was counted a few times. The chain is built from TRBV5-1 and TRBJ2-1, with D possibly matching TRBD2 (5 bases). V lost 4 bases, J lost 5 bases, and 13 bases lay in between. This CDR3 comprises 14 residues. The V gene's germline CDR1 is SGHRS and CDR2 YFSETQ. The chain's CDR3 is CASSRTGQNNEQFF. The CDR3 DNA reads TGCGCCAGCAGCCGGACTGGTCAGAACAATGAGCAGTTCTTC.

This clonotype was detected ten times or more. The rearrangement uses TRBV5-1 and TRBJ2-5, with D maybe TRBD2 (7 bases). The germline V gene encodes CDR1 SGHRS and CDR2 YFSETQ. This CDR3 is built from 19 residues. Trimming took off 2 bases at V and 2 bases at J, with 25 bases between the two ends. The CDR3 DNA reads TGCGCCAGCAGCTTCTGGGGGCTAGCGGAGTGGGGGCCACAAGAGACCCAGTACTTC. It codes for CASSFWGLAEWGPQETQYF.

This clonotype was observed a handful of times. The gene calls are TRBV4-2 and TRBJ1-2; possibly TRBD1 for D (5 bases). The V end was cut by 0 bases, the J end by 6 bases, with 11 bases between. There are 14 residues in the CDR3. Germline CDR1 is LGHNA and CDR2 is YNFKEQ. CDR3 sequence reads: CASSQDRAGDGYTF. The CDR3, as DNA: TGTGCCAGCAGCCAAGACAGGGCGGGGGATGGCTACACCTTC.

This chain links TRBV14 with TRBJ1-5; D might be TRBD1 (6 bases). The V end lost 4 bases, the J end lost 7 bases, and 17 bases lay between the germline ends. Germline-derived CDR1 and CDR2 are SGHDN and FVKESK. CDR3 size: 15 residues. The CDR3 sequence: CASSLRRGGHQPQHF. In DNA, the CDR3 is TGTGCCAGCAGCCTCAGGCGAGGGGGGCACCAGCCCCAGCATTTT.

There are a few counts of this clonotype. CDR3 region: CASRDFGNQPQHF. The CDR3 DNA reads as TGTGCCAGTCGGGACTTTGGCAATCAGCCCCAGCATTTT. The chain employs TRBV19 and TRBJ1-5, with TRBD1 as a possible D gene (5 bases). The V and J ends lost 8 bases and 2 bases respectively, with 10 bases between them. This CDR3 comprises 13 residues. Germline values: CDR1 LNHDA, CDR2 SQIVND (reference sequence).

This clonotype was detected a few times. V is TRBV18 and J is TRBJ2-5; D call uncertain. Between the trimmed V and J ends, which lost 5 bases and 1 base, there was a span of 11 bases. In germline, CDR1 is KGHSH, CDR2 LQKENI. The CDR3 length is 14 residues. This chain's CDR3 is CASSSQVTQETQYF. CDR3 coding DNA: TGTGCCAGCTCATCTCAGGTGACCCAAGAGACCCAGTACTTC.